This TCR beta chain was captured in a study of T cell repertoires in ileal Crohn's disease. Study-wide results and limits: Every patient over 26.8% clonality showed endoscopic recurrence.

J was trimmed by 7 bases and V by 7 bases; bases with no gene match: 5. The germline V gene encodes CDR1 LNHDA and CDR2 SQIVND (reference sequence). This CDR3 has 13 residues. Measured with immunoSEQ multiplex PCR; TCRdb has only the in-frame clones, and not every one. The table records about 8,400 clones, 95% to 97% of them present only once. As to this clone: As yet, its antigen is unknown.

The chain combines TRBV19 with TRBJ2-1; TRBD1 matches at 9 bases. The receptor's source is an adult with Crohn's disease. The sequencing input was ileal tissue. In DNA, the CDR3 is TGTGCCAGTATCCAACAGGGGGCGAATGAGCAGTTCTTC. Encoded protein: CASIQQGANEQFF.